This TCR beta chain derives from a study of blood T cell repertoires in COVID-19. For the study at large: There were acute and convalescent COVID-19 samples, and they came from the United States, Italy and Spain. PBMCs, B-cell-depleted T cells, or T cells were the source of the cDNA or gDNA that made up the material.

Repertoires were generated with immunoSEQ multiplex PCR, while TCRdb's copy carries only in-frame clones and drops some. The sample records roughly 250,000 clones, more than 75% being singletons. Adults between roughly 18 and 90 years of age took part from about 24 US areas. Recovery meant two consecutive negative NP/OP PCR tests, professional clearance, or resolved symptoms. CDR1 MNHEY and CDR2 SMNVEV come from the germline V gene (reference sequence). The CDR3 loop spans 13 amino acids. V was shortened by 3 bases and J by 2 bases, with 5 bases between the two germline ends. The TCR comes from a woman between 50 and 59 years old who had recovered from COVID-19. Material for sequencing was PBMCs or T cells enriched from blood (not recorded which). The J gene is TRBJ1-5, the V gene TRBV27; D remains unclear. This CDR3 is CASSFSGNQPQHF. CDR3 in DNA: TGTGCCAGCAGTTTTAGTGGCAATCAGCCCCAGCATTTT.